The clone carrying this T cell receptor (beta chain) appeared a few times. The data belong to a study of OX40 agonist ivuxolimab in advanced cancers. Turning to the study itself: Three patients showed partial responses: one hepatocellular carcinoma and two cutaneous melanoma cases.

The CDR3 extends over 13 amino acids. Per the germline V gene, CDR1 is SQVTM and CDR2 is ANQGSEA. Between the trimmed V and J ends, which lost 5 bases and 4 bases, there was a span of 14 bases. Sequenced by immunoSEQ multiplex PCR; TCRdb stores in-frame clones only, minus some. This sample carries roughly 55,000 clones, approximately 80% of them seen once, and the ten largest clones take around 4.5%. Blood sampling took place at baseline, cycle 4 day 1, and cycle 7 day 1. The sequencing here drew on CD4+ or CD8+ T cells sorted from blood, taken in a trial of the OX40 agonist ivuxolimab. This TCR was sampled from an adult with an advanced solid tumor such as melanoma, head and neck, liver or kidney cancer. The chain joins TRBV29-1 to TRBJ1-2, with D unresolved. CDR3 residues: CSVRRLGSYGYTF. CDR3 DNA sequence: TGCAGCGTTCGGCGCCTCGGGAGCTATGGCTACACCTTC.